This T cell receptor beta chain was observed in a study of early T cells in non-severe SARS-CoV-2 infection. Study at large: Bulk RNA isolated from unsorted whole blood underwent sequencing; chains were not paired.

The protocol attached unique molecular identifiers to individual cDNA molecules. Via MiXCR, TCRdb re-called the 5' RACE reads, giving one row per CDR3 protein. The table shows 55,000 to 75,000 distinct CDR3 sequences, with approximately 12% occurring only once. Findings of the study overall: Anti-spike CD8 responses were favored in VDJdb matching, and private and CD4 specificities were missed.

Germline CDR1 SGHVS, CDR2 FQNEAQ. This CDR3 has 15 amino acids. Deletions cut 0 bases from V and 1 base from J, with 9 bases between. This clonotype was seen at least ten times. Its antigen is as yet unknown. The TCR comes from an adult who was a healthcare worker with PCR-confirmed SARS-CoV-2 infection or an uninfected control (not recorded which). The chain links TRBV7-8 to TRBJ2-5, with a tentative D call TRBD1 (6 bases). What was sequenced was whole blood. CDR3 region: CASSLAQGFQETQYF. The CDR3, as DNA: TGTGCCAGCAGCTTAGCTCAGGGGTTCCAAGAGACCCAGTACTTC. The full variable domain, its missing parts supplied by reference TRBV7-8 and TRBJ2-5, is GAGVSQSPRYKVAKRGQDVALRCDPISGHVSLFWYQQALGQGPEFLTYFQNEAQLDKSGLPSDRFFAERPEGSVSTLKIQRTQQEDSAVYLCASSLAQGFQETQYFGPGTRLLVL.